This entry lists 16 T cell receptor beta chains sequenced from one sample in a study of CXCR3-negative and CXCR3-positive naive CD8 T cells. In preparing the TRB cDNA libraries, 5' RACE with UMI labels was used. TCRdb re-called the 5' RACE reads and shows each CDR3 protein once, DNA omitted. The table for this sample gives about 45,000 distinct CDR3 sequences. Input material: memory CD8+ T cells from blood. The receptors derive from a human donor in good health. Some clones in this sample may be carry-over from other donors' samples.

This chain uses TRBV11-2 with TRBJ2-2; no DNA is available, so the TRBD1 call from TCRdb remains unchecked. From germline, CDR1 is SGHAT and CDR2 FQNNGV. This CDR3 contains 16 residues. CDR3 region: CASSHTDRHDTGELFF.

The chain couples TRBV21-1 to TRBJ2-1; TCRdb gives TRBD2 as the D gene, but with no DNA this cannot be confirmed. TRBV21-1 is a pseudogene. This CDR3 has 18 residues. The CDR3 reads CASSLRGGGRGGENEQFF.

The V call is TRBV29-1, the J call TRBJ1-1; TCRdb calls TRBD1, which cannot be checked without DNA. CDR1 SQVTM and CDR2 ANQGSEA come from the germline V gene. This CDR3 is 15 amino acids long. The CDR3 here is CSIRGTGDRNTEAFF.

This rearrangement joins TRBV6-6 to TRBJ2-1; TCRdb outputs TRBD2, but without DNA this stays unchecked. The CDR3 loop spans 17 amino acids. Germline V lookup: CDR1 MNHNY, CDR2 SVGAGI (reference sequence). This CDR3 reads CASSYSLQASGSNEQFF.

The chain employs TRBV7-2 and TRBJ2-7. The germline V gene encodes CDR1 SGHTA and CDR2 FQGNSA. CDR3 length: 13 amino acids. CDR3 region: CASSLDEGFEQYF.

The V gene is TRBV20-1, the J gene TRBJ1-2. The CDR3 runs 15 residues. The germline gives CDR1 DFQATT, CDR2 SNEGSKA (reference sequence). The CDR3 loop is CSARPLGEVNYGYTF.

The genes are TRBV7-8 and TRBJ2-5; as DNA is missing, the TRBD2 call by TCRdb cannot be tested. Germline CDR1 SGHVS, CDR2 FQNEAQ. The CDR3 length is 15 residues. The CDR3 loop reads CASSTAWTEQETQYF.

The chain links TRBV28 to TRBJ2-1; TCRdb calls TRBD2, which cannot be checked without DNA. The CDR3 is 12 residues long. Germline CDR1 is MDHEN and CDR2 is SYDVKM. The CDR3 is CASSPANNEQFF. Using reference TRBV28 and TRBJ2-1 for the parts outside the CDR3, the full variable domain is DVKVTQSSRYLVKRTGEKVFLECVQDMDHENMFWYRQDPGLGLRLIYFSYDVKMKEKGDIPEGYSVSREKKERFSLILESASTNQTSMYLCASSPANNEQFFGPGTRLTVL.

The chain links TRBV7-2 to TRBJ1-4; TCRdb proposes TRBD1, but this gene call is untestable without DNA. This CDR3 is 15 amino acids long. The germline CDR1 and CDR2 sequences are SGHTA and FQGNSA. This CDR3 is CASSSWTGENEKLFF.

The V and J genes are TRBV7-9 and TRBJ2-1. Germline values: CDR1 SEHNR, CDR2 FQNEAQ (reference sequence). The CDR3 consists of 14 residues. CDR3 amino acids: CASSLWSTRCEQFF.

Here the CDR3 reads CASRRRPDSYEQYF. This chain joins TRBV7-9 and TRBJ2-7. The CDR3 covers 14 residues. Germline CDR1 is SEHNR and CDR2 is FQNEAQ (reference sequence). The full variable domain, with the rest looked up from reference TRBV7-9 and TRBJ2-7, is DTGVSQNPRHKITKRGQNVTFRCDPISEHNRLYWYRQTLGQGPEFLTYFQNEAQLEKSRLLSDRFSAERPKGSFSTLEIQRTEQGDSAMYLCASRRRPDSYEQYFGPGTRLTVT.

The CDR3 loop reads CASSYNTGELFF. The chain combines TRBV6-2 or TRBV6-3 with TRBJ2-2. The CDR3 has 12 amino acids. The germline gives CDR1 MNHEY, CDR2 SVGEGT.

This chain joins TRBV4-3 and TRBJ2-5; the D call of TRBD1 rests on TCRdb alone, since no DNA is present to check it. From germline, CDR1 is LGHNA and CDR2 YSLEER. This CDR3 is built from 18 residues. The chain's CDR3 is CASSQSLGGGATQETQYF.

The chain has TRBV7-2 and TRBJ1-1; TCRdb's assignment of TRBD1 cannot be checked, as there is no DNA. This CDR3 contains 13 residues. The germline V gene has CDR1 SGHTA and CDR2 FQGNSA. Here the CDR3 reads CASSWGLNTEAFF.

The rearrangement joins TRBV24-1 to TRBJ2-1; absent DNA, TCRdb's TRBD1 call cannot be checked. The V gene's germline CDR1 is KGHDR and CDR2 SFDVKD. The CDR3 runs 14 residues. This CDR3 is CATSERGIYNEQFF.

The V gene is TRBV27, the J gene TRBJ2-5; TCRdb picks TRBD1, but there is no DNA to check that call. The CDR3 length is 15 residues. Germline V gives CDR1 MNHEY, CDR2 SMNVEV (reference sequence). The CDR3 region is CASSPPRAGQETQYF.